Below, 15 T cell receptor beta chains from the same sample are listed, as sequenced in a study of human thymus T cells. TCRdb's table, derived via immunoSEQ multiplex PCR, lists solely in-frame clones and lacks some. The sample yields some 72,000 clones, nearly 98% seen once. The source of the thymus tissue was resections taken during corrective heart surgery. The source material was thymus tissue. These TCRs come from a boy under two years old with a congenital heart defect but otherwise immunologically healthy.

On this clone: A read error may account for a junction end that differs from germline. This chain links TRBV15 with TRBJ1-5; 12 bases line up with TRBD1. The CDR3 totals 19 residues. Germline CDR1 LNHNV, CDR2 YYDKDF (reference sequence). This CDR3 is CATSGEGQGAGSSNQPQHF. The CDR3 DNA follows: TGTGCCACCAGCGGAGAGGGACAGGGGGCGGGTTCTAGCAATCAGCCCCAGCATTTT.

V is TRBV6-1 and J is TRBJ2-4; TRBD1 aligns across 7 bases. Germline trimming cut 2 bases from V and 9 bases from J; bases unmatched to any gene: 16. CDR1 MNHNS and CDR2 SASEGT come from the germline V gene. There are 17 residues in the CDR3. This chain's CDR3 is CASSERGPARWDSIQYF. CDR3 nucleotides: TGTGCCAGCAGTGAAAGGGGGCCGGCTAGGTGGGATAGCATTCAGTACTTC.

The chain carries TRBV7-2 and TRBJ2-3; 11 nucleotides line up with TRBD2. CDR1 is SGHTA and CDR2 is FQGNSA in the germline V gene. With 2 bases clipped from V and 3 bases from J, the junction kept 10 bases outside the gene matches. The CDR3 consists of 18 residues. The CDR3 region has the DNA TGTGCCAGCAGCTTAATAGCGGGGGGGTTTTTTTGGACAGATACGCAGTATTTT. This translates into CASSLIAGGFFWTDTQYF.

The rearrangement joins TRBV30 to TRBJ1-5, with 8 nucleotides matching TRBD1. V lost 0 bases and J lost 4; bases outside the gene matches: 5. Germline V gene sequence: CDR1 GTSNPN, CDR2 SVGIG (reference sequence). The CDR3 loop spans 15 amino acids. This chain's CDR3 is CAWSVRGQANQPQHF. CDR3 coding DNA: TGTGCCTGGAGTGTACGGGGACAGGCAAATCAGCCCCAGCATTTT.

This clone appeared a few times. The chain uses TRBV4-2 and TRBJ1-2, with unresolved D. Trimming removed 1 base from V and 6 bases from J, with 3 bases in between. The germline gives CDR1 LGHNA, CDR2 YNFKEQ. The CDR3 is 11 residues long. CDR3 coding DNA: TGTGCCAGCAGCCAAGCCCATGGCTACACCTTC. It translates to CASSQAHGYTF.

The rearrangement joins TRBV6-7 to TRBJ2-7; TRBD1 might be the D (6 bases). TRBV6-7 is annotated as an ORF whose role is uncertain. The CDR3 runs to 13 residues. Between the trimmed V and J ends, which lost 7 bases and 2 bases, there was a span of 12 bases. The DNA of the CDR3 is TGTGCCAGCACCGGAGACAGGACCTACGAGCAGTACTTC. Translation: CASTGDRTYEQYF.

The chain recombines TRBV10-3 with TRBJ2-7, with 10 positions matching TRBD1. The CDR3 loop spans 13 amino acids. V lost 6 bases to trimming and J lost 6 bases; unmatched junction nucleotides: 5. CDR1 is ENHRY, CDR2 SYGVKD, per germline. The CDR3, as DNA: TGTGCCATCAGGGGGGACAGGGGAGGCGAGCAGTACTTC. It codes for CAIRGDRGGEQYF.

The chain has TRBV18 and TRBJ2-7; TRBD1 matches 7 bases. This CDR3 is 18 amino acids long. The V and J ends lost 2 bases and 0 bases, in that order; junction bases with no gene match: 13. From germline, CDR1 is KGHSH and CDR2 LQKENI. The CDR3 here is CASSPGLYRGRSSYEQYF. CDR3 sequence (DNA): TGTGCCAGCTCACCAGGACTGTACAGGGGTCGAAGCTCCTACGAGCAGTACTTC.

The chain is built from TRBV14 and TRBJ1-3; D gene ambiguous. Trimming removed 6 bases at V and 0 bases at J, with 12 bases between. The CDR3 runs to 15 residues. Germline V gene lookup returns CDR1 SGHDN and CDR2 FVKESK. In DNA, the CDR3 is TGTGCCAGCAGACCCTCGGGCCTCTCTGGAAACACCATATATTTT. Translating gives CASRPSGLSGNTIYF.

V usage is TRBV18 and J usage is TRBJ2-7; D is possibly TRBD2 (7 bases). Trimming pared 3 bases from V and 2 bases from J, leaving 26 bases between. CDR3 length equals 19 residues. Per germline, CDR1 KGHSH and CDR2 LQKENI. Here the CDR3 reads CASSPKGLEFQRGPYEQYF. CDR3 in DNA: TGTGCCAGCTCACCTAAAGGACTAGAGTTTCAACGGGGGCCCTACGAGCAGTACTTC.

This chain links TRBV28 with TRBJ2-2, with 7 bases matching TRBD1. After removal of 4 bases from V and 5 bases from J, the junction contained 25 bases not matched to a gene. The germline V gene encodes CDR1 MDHEN and CDR2 SYDVKM. There are 21 residues in the CDR3. CDR3 protein: CASSSTLFRDSLEFGTGELFF. The CDR3 nucleotides read TGTGCCAGCAGTTCCACCCTATTTCGGGACAGCCTTGAGTTCGGTACCGGGGAGCTGTTTTTT.

The J gene is TRBJ2-3, the V gene TRBV30; 10 positions agree with TRBD1. V lost 3 bases to trimming and J lost 4 bases; unmatched junction nucleotides: 13. The CDR3 is made up of 17 amino acids. The germline V gene has CDR1 GTSNPN and CDR2 SVGIG (reference sequence). The CDR3 nucleotides read TGTGCCTGGAGCCGATCGACAGGGGGCGCAGGGGCAGATACGCAGTATTTT. It specifies CAWSRSTGGAGADTQYF.

This sequence joins TRBV23-1 and TRBJ1-1; D gene uncertain. TRBV23-1 is an ORF, with its function uncertain. V lost 7 bases, J lost 6 bases, and 24 bases lay in between. The CDR3 has 16 amino acids. CDR3 nucleotide sequence: TGCGCCAGCACCAAATCCTGCGGGGTTTGGGTAGCTGAAGCTTTCTTT. This sequence encodes CASTKSCGVWVAEAFF.

The J gene is TRBJ2-5, the V gene TRBV6-5; D not resolved. V lost 2 bases to trimming and J lost 0 bases, with 7 bases between them. Germline values: CDR1 MNHEY, CDR2 SVGAGI. The CDR3 is made up of 14 amino acids. The CDR3 bases are TGTGCCAGCAGTTACAGTTCTCACCAAGAGACCCAGTACTTC. It codes for CASSYSSHQETQYF.

This chain uses TRBV5-8 with TRBJ2-7; TRBD2 matches at 9 bases. From germline, CDR1 is SGHTS and CDR2 YDEGEE. Losses at the gene ends were 0 bases for V and 6 bases for J; bases not matched to a gene: 7. The CDR3 consists of 15 residues. In DNA, the CDR3 is TGTGCCAGCAGCTTGGAGTGGCGGGAGGGCCTCGAGCAGTACTTC. Its protein is CASSLEWREGLEQYF.